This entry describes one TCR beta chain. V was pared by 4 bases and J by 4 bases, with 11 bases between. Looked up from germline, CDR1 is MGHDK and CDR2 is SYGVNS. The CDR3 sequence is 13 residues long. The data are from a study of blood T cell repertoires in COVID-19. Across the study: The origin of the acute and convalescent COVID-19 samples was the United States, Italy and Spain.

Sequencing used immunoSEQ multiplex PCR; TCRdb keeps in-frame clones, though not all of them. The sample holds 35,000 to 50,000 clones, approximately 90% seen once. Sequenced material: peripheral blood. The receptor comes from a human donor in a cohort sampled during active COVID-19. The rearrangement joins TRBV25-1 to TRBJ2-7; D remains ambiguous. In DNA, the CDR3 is TGTGCCAGCAGTGTTACAGTAGGATACGAGCAGTACTTC. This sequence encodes CASSVTVGYEQYF.